Sequencing of this TCR beta chain was carried out in a study of blood T cell repertoires in COVID-19. Study-wide context: Some COVID-19 samples were acute and others convalescent; all came from the United States, Italy and Spain. In each case, the material was cDNA or gDNA derived from T cells, B-cell-depleted T cells, or PBMCs.

Trimming at V came to 2 bases and at J to 0 bases, leaving 12 bases not matched to a gene. The CDR3 sequence is 19 residues long. Germline CDR1 is MNHEY and CDR2 is SVGEGT. Clones were sequenced by immunoSEQ multiplex PCR, and TCRdb holds only the in-frame ones, with some missing. The repertoire includes roughly 220,000 clones, just over 85% of them detected once, and about 15% sits in the top ten. The chain employs TRBV6-2 or TRBV6-3 and TRBJ2-2; the match to TRBD2 covers 7 bases. The TCR comes from a woman in her fifties or sixties with acute COVID-19. Sequenced sample: PBMCs or T cells enriched from blood (not recorded which). CDR3 loop: CASSYPTSPEESNTGELFF. The CDR3 DNA follows: TGTGCCAGCAGTTACCCGACTAGCCCCGAAGAGTCGAACACCGGGGAGCTGTTTTTT.